This T cell receptor (beta chain) originates from a study of OX40 agonist ivuxolimab in advanced cancers. Some background on the complete study: Ivuxolimab was an agonistic, fully human IgG2 monoclonal antibody directed against OX40 (CD134), a costimulatory receptor. Partial responses occurred in three dose-escalation patients: two with cutaneous melanoma and one with hepatocellular carcinoma. In the dose-escalation cohort, 65% to 90% of patients were male, and the mean age was approximately 64 years, with a range of roughly 20 to 80. The point of sequencing TCRbeta in the periphery was to test whether ivuxolimab changed TCR sequence diversity and drove clonal T-cell expansion. The paper reports the monotherapy dose-escalation portion (N of about 54 patients) of the phase I ivuxolimab trial. Prior anti-PD-1, anti-PD-L1 or anti-CTLA-4 therapy was permitted, and checkpoint inhibitors had been received by 40% to 50% of dose-escalation patients. Intravenous ivuxolimab was administered to patients every 2 weeks at six dose levels: 0.01, 0.1, 0.3, 1.5, 3 and 10 mg/kg. Of the roughly 54 patients in dose escalation, about 20 had hepatocellular carcinoma, about 15 had melanoma, 9 had renal cell carcinoma and 9 had head and neck cancer.

This clone was counted a single time. It lacks a known antigen. No base qualities exist here, and no much larger clone lies one base off it. The paper's findings and limits, for the study overall: At doses of 0.1 to 3.0 mg/kg, clonal expansion of both CD4+ and CD8+ T cells in blood was seen between baseline and week 6. After ivuxolimab, more expanded clones were found on average in CD8+ T cells than in CD4+ T cells. Low levels of normalized T-cell clonal expansion were also seen in some nonresponding patients. Antigen specificity was not determined for the clonally expanded peripheral T cells. In the 0.1-3.0 mg/kg groups, partial responders had among the lowest normalized peripheral clonal expansion, particularly in CD8+ T cells.

CDR1 and CDR2 are drawn from the germline V gene: SGHRS, YFSETQ. The CDR3 measures 15 amino acids from cysteine to phenylalanine. The DNA shown is the 45-base CDR3, in frame from base 1. V was cut back by 4 bases and J by 2 bases, leaving a gap of 15 bases between them. The trial excluded patients who had a history of autoimmune disease or were on systemic immunosuppression. Peripheral blood for TCR sequencing was drawn from every dose cohort at baseline, at cycle 4 day 1 and at cycle 7 day 1. The samples were taken from a phase I, first-in-human, multicenter, open-label dose-escalation trial of ivuxolimab. Adults with locally advanced or metastatic head and neck squamous cell, hepatocellular, melanoma or renal cell carcinoma were enrolled in the trial. Before TCR sequencing, CD4+ and CD8+ T cells were separately sorted from peripheral blood. Genomic DNA was extracted from sorted cells for sequencing of the TCRbeta CDR3 region. The immunoSEQ Assay was used for sequencing of TCRbeta CDR3 regions. Entries here come from immuneACCESS through TCRdb and include only in-frame sequences with V and J called. Some clones fail to appear in such tables; in the studies checked, an unresolved V gene covers under half of the shortfall, and the cause of the remainder is unknown. The sample table lists 50,000 to 65,000 clones, roughly four fifths of them with a count of one. The leading ten clones occupy roughly 0.99% of the sample.

Sequenced material: CD4+ or CD8+ T cells sorted from blood, taken in a trial of the OX40 agonist ivuxolimab. The TCR comes from an adult with an advanced solid tumor such as melanoma, head and neck, liver or kidney cancer. The rearrangement combines TRBV5-1 with TRBJ2-5, with TRBD2 perhaps the D gene, on 6 matching bases. The DNA sequence is TGCGCCAGCAGCGATGGGGGGACTCATCAAGAGACCCAGTACTTC. Translated, it gives CASSDGGTHQETQYF. Reference TRBV5-1 and TRBJ2-5 proteins supply the regions before and after the CDR3; the full variable domain is: KAGVTQTPRYLIKTRGQQVTLSCSPISGHRSVSWYQQTPGQGLQFLFEYFSETQRNKGNFPGRFSGRQFSNSRSEMNVSTLELGDSALYLCASSDGGTHQETQYFGPGTRLLVL.